This entry lists 21 T cell receptor beta chains sequenced from one sample in a study of blood T cells in healthy people across ages. Together with a sample-barcoded 5' primer, a J-beta primer mix was included in a second PCR lasting roughly 6 to 12 cycles. MiXCR was run by TCRdb on the 5' RACE reads, yielding one entry per CDR3 protein. The sample records 1.5 million or so distinct CDR3 sequences, about 45% being singletons. The sequenced material came from blood. All receptors derive from a woman aged 18-29 years in good health.

The table lists this clonotype with a few counts. The chain employs TRBV7-2 and TRBJ1-4; D possibly corresponds to TRBD1 (5 bases). This CDR3 has 13 amino acids. Trimming removed 4 bases from V and 6 bases from J, with 9 bases in between. CDR1 and CDR2 from the germline V gene are SGHTA and FQGNSA. Here the CDR3 DNA reads TGTGCCAGCAGCTCCGGGACGGATGAAAAACTGTTTTTT. Protein product: CASSSGTDEKLFF. The variable domain in full, completed from reference TRBV7-2 and TRBJ1-4, reads GAGVSQSPSNKVTEKGKDVELRCDPISGHTALYWYRQSLGQGLEFLIYFQGNSAPDKSGLPSDRFSAERTGGSVSTLTIQRTQQEDSAVYLCASSSGTDEKLFFGSGTQLSVL.

V usage is TRBV11-2 and J usage is TRBJ1-1; no clear D gene. Germline CDR1 and CDR2: SGHAT and FQNNGV. The CDR3 covers 12 residues. Trimming cost V 5 bases and J 7 bases, with 11 bases left between them. This CDR3 is CASSPGLGEAFF. Here the CDR3 DNA reads TGTGCCAGCAGCCCCGGGTTGGGTGAAGCTTTCTTT.

This chain uses TRBV5-1 with TRBJ2-1, with unresolved D. The V end lost 0 bases, the J end lost 3 bases, and 7 bases lay between the germline ends. Germline V gives CDR1 SGHRS, CDR2 YFSETQ. This CDR3 region has 14 residues. CDR3 amino acids: CASSLDGDYNEQFF. The CDR3 region has the DNA TGCGCCAGCAGCTTGGACGGCGACTACAATGAGCAGTTCTTC.

J is TRBJ2-2 and V is TRBV9; D tentatively fits TRBD1 or TRBD2 (6 bases each). The germline V and J ends were trimmed by 4 bases and 4 bases, with 11 bases remaining between them. CDR1 is SGDLS and CDR2 is YYNGEE in the germline V gene. The CDR3 has 14 amino acids. Here the CDR3 reads CASSPGGGTGELFF. For the CDR3, the DNA is TGTGCCAGCAGCCCCGGAGGGGGCACCGGGGAGCTGTTTTTT.

The CDR3 coding sequence is TGCAGTGCTAGAGATCCAGGCAGGCATACCGGGGAGCTGTTTTTT. Residues: CSARDPGRHTGELFF. The chain links TRBV20-1 to TRBJ2-2; D is unclear. Germline V gives CDR1 DFQATT, CDR2 SNEGSKA (reference sequence). The CDR3 runs to 15 residues. Trimming cost V 0 bases and J 5 bases, with 13 bases left between them.

In its sample, this clonotype was seen a few times. The rearrangement uses TRBV27 and TRBJ2-5, with D uncertain. The DNA end favors TRBJ2-7, so the J call may be wrong. This CDR3 spans 14 amino acids. Per the germline V gene, CDR1 is MNHEY and CDR2 is SMNVEV (reference sequence). The CDR3 region is CASSPLPLPNEQYF. The CDR3 bases are TGTGCCAGCAGTCCCCTCCCTTTACCCAACGAGCAGTACTTC.

The chain joins TRBV7-2 to TRBJ2-7; 8 bases match TRBD1. With V trimmed by 10 bases and J by 7 bases, 12 bases remained unmatched. CDR3 length: 13 amino acids. Germline CDR1 reads SGHTA; CDR2 reads FQGNSA. CDR3 protein: CATRRDRNNEQYF. In DNA form, the CDR3 reads TGTGCCACCAGGCGGGACAGGAACAATGAGCAGTACTTC.

V is TRBV10-3 and J is TRBJ2-1; perhaps TRBD1 as D (6 bases). Germline V CDR1 and CDR2: ENHRY, SYGVKD. With 4 bases removed from V and 8 bases from J, the gap between germline ends came to 12 bases. The CDR3 sequence is 13 residues long. This chain's CDR3 is CAISVGASYEQFF. The CDR3 region has the DNA TGTGCCATCAGTGTGGGGGCTAGCTATGAGCAGTTCTTC.

This clonotype was seen a handful of times. The chain joins TRBV25-1 to TRBJ2-3, with 8 nucleotides matching TRBD2. The trim removed 5 bases at V and 2 bases at J, leaving 9 bases unmatched. Germline V gene lookup returns CDR1 MGHDK and CDR2 SYGVNS. The CDR3 is 16 residues long. This CDR3 is CASSSKREFVTDTQYF. In DNA form, the CDR3 reads TGTGCCAGCAGTTCTAAGCGGGAGTTTGTCACAGATACGCAGTATTTT. The full variable domain, in which reference TRBV25-1 and TRBJ2-3 provide the parts outside the CDR3, is EADIYQTPRYLVIGTGKKITLECSQTMGHDKMYWYQQDPGMELHLIHYSYGVNSTEKGDLSSESTVSRIRTEHFPLTLESARPSHTSQYLCASSSKREFVTDTQYFGPGTRLTVL.

The chain links TRBV12-3 or TRBV12-4 to TRBJ2-2, with TRBD1 identical over 9 bases. The CDR3 is 15 amino acids. Germline trimming cut 6 bases from V and 6 bases from J; bases unmatched to any gene: 8. This chain's CDR3 is CASSAADRGAGELFF. The CDR3 bases are TGTGCCAGCAGCGCTGCGGACAGGGGAGCCGGGGAGCTGTTTTTT.

The CDR3 nucleotides read TGCGCCAGCAGCTTAGCGGCCACGAGACAGGTTAGCAATCAGCCCCAGCATTTT. Its protein product is CASSLAATRQVSNQPQHF. V gene TRBV5-1 combines with J gene TRBJ1-5; D may be TRBD1 (6 bases). Trimming pared 2 bases from V and 0 bases from J, leaving 18 bases between. The CDR3 is 18 residues long. Germline V gene lookup returns CDR1 SGHRS and CDR2 YFSETQ.

The J gene is TRBJ2-5, the V gene TRBV20-1; 9 bases are a match to TRBD1. The CDR3 runs 19 residues. V shed 4 bases and J 5 bases; nucleotides not matched to a gene: 23. Per the germline V gene, CDR1 is DFQATT and CDR2 is SNEGSKA (reference sequence). The CDR3 DNA follows: TGCAGTGCTAAGCTCCGGGGAGTAATATGGGACAGGGATATTGAGACCCAGTACTTC. Translation gives CSAKLRGVIWDRDIETQYF.

The chain has TRBV12-3 or TRBV12-4 and TRBJ1-6, with 8 bases aligning to TRBD1. V gave up 5 bases and J gave up 8 bases; unmatched junction bases: 2. The CDR3 is made up of 13 amino acids. The CDR3 coding sequence is TGTGCCAGCAGTGGACAGGGTGATTCACCCCTCCACTTT. It codes for CASSGQGDSPLHF.

The chain uses TRBV30 and TRBJ1-2; D is unclear. The germline CDR1 and CDR2 sequences are GTSNPN and SVGIG (reference sequence). The V gene lost 0 bases and the J gene lost 8 bases, with 16 bases spanning the gap. The CDR3 is 14 amino acids. The CDR3, as DNA: TGTGCCTGGAGTGTACGGAGTCTAAGGAAGGGCTACACCTTC. This gives the protein CAWSVRSLRKGYTF.

This chain joins TRBV12-3 or TRBV12-4 and TRBJ2-7, with 8 positions matching TRBD2. V was pared by 2 bases and J by 5 bases, with 14 bases of the junction left unmatched. This CDR3 region has 17 residues. Here the CDR3 reads CASSLWFNSGTRDEQYF. DNA of the CDR3: TGTGCCAGCAGTTTATGGTTCAATAGCGGGACTAGGGACGAGCAGTACTTC.

Points on this clonotype: At one end the junction does not follow the germline gene, possibly because of a read error. The rearrangement uses TRBV6-1 and TRBJ2-1; 7 nucleotides agree with TRBD2. The CDR3 extends over 15 amino acids. CDR1 and CDR2 from the germline V gene are MNHNS and SASEGT. The CDR3 reads CASSEGGRRYNERFF. The CDR3 DNA sequence: TGTGCCAGCAGTGAAGGCGGGAGAAGATACAATGAGCGGTTCTTC.

This clonotype was seen more than once but under ten times. The chain uses TRBV5-1 and TRBJ2-1; tentatively, D is TRBD1 or TRBD2 (5 bases each). Trimming pared 6 bases from V and 0 bases from J, leaving 13 bases between. The CDR3 contains 15 residues. CDR1 is SGHRS and CDR2 is YFSETQ in the germline V gene. As DNA, the CDR3 is TGCGCCAGCACGGGACGGCAAGGCTCCTACAATGAGCAGTTCTTC. Its protein product is CASTGRQGSYNEQFF.

This clonotype was seen only a few times. The chain has TRBV2 and TRBJ2-7; D gene unclear. The CDR3 totals 11 residues. The V end was cut by 7 bases, the J end by 0 bases, with 4 bases between. From germline, CDR1 is SNHLY and CDR2 FYNNEI. The CDR3 nucleotides are TGTGCCAGCACTCCCTCCTACGAGCAGTACTTC. Residues: CASTPSYEQYF.

The rearrangement joins TRBV6-2 or TRBV6-3 to TRBJ2-7; 9 bases map to TRBD1. The CDR3 sequence is 12 residues long. Germline lookup yields CDR1 MNHEY and CDR2 SVGEGT. The ends lost 5 bases at V and 7 bases at J; junction bases unmatched: 3. The CDR3 is CASSTTGGEQYF. CDR3 in DNA: TGTGCCAGCAGTACGACAGGGGGTGAGCAGTACTTC.

The chain joins TRBV20-1 to TRBJ2-1, with D unresolved. This CDR3 comprises 16 residues. Trimming cost V 0 bases and J 0 bases, with 12 bases left between them. CDR1 DFQATT and CDR2 SNEGSKA come from the germline V gene (reference sequence). The CDR3 DNA sequence: TGCAGTGCTAGAGAGAGGCGGTATGGCTCCTACAATGAGCAGTTCTTC. As protein: CSARERRYGSYNEQFF.

The gene calls are TRBV11-3 and TRBJ2-1, with no clear D. Germline CDR1 is SGHNT and CDR2 is YENEEA. V lost 8 bases, J lost 2 bases, and 10 bases lay in between. CDR3 length equals 13 residues. In DNA form, the CDR3 reads TGTGCCAGCGCTGACGACCCCTACAATGAGCAGTTCTTC. This gives the protein CASADDPYNEQFF.